The 11 T cell receptor beta chains below all came from one sample that was sequenced in a study of blood T cells in healthy people across ages. Then a second PCR, running roughly 7 to 11 cycles, was carried out with a sample-barcoded 5' primer and a J-beta primer mix. TCRdb reprocessed the 5' RACE reads via MiXCR and lists one record per CDR3 protein. In the table there are about 500,000 distinct CDR3 sequences, about 25% of which are singletons. The same specimen was also included in a second study, on T cells of mothers and their children.

The sequencing sample was made of blood. Receptor source: a boy aged 5-17 years in good health.

This clonotype was seen repeatedly, ten times or more. The chain links TRBV12-3 or TRBV12-4 to TRBJ1-3; D is unclear. This CDR3 is 11 amino acids long. Trimming cost V 6 bases and J 9 bases, with 9 bases left between them. The CDR3 DNA follows: TGTGCCAGCAGCCCTACAGCCACCATATATTTT. Translating it yields CASSPTATIYF.

This rearrangement joins TRBV6-5 to TRBJ1-4, with a possible D match to TRBD1 (5 bases). The CDR3 loop spans 14 amino acids. The V end lost 2 bases, the J end lost 5 bases, and 9 bases lay between the germline ends. The V gene's germline CDR1 is MNHEY and CDR2 SVGAGI. CDR3 DNA: TGTGCCAGCAGTTACAAGGGGTTCAATGAAAAACTGTTTTTT. This gives the protein CASSYKGFNEKLFF.

The chain joins TRBV4-1 to TRBJ2-5; D is undetermined. The J call is in doubt because the DNA end fits TRBJ2-7 better. The CDR3 covers 15 residues. Germline values: CDR1 MGHRA, CDR2 YSYEKL. CDR3 protein: CASSQEASTSYEQYF. In nucleotides, the CDR3 is TGCGCCAGCAGCCAAGAGGCCAGTACTTCCTACGAGCAGTACTTC.

The chain employs TRBV5-1 and TRBJ2-7, with 10 positions matching TRBD2. CDR3 length: 16 amino acids. The ends lost 3 bases at V and 5 bases at J; junction bases unmatched: 11. Germline CDR1 is SGHRS and CDR2 is YFSETQ. The CDR3: CASSSTMGLAIHEQYF. In nucleotides, the CDR3 is TGCGCCAGCAGCTCGACTATGGGACTAGCGATCCACGAGCAGTACTTC.

This chain uses TRBV7-2 with TRBJ2-3; 8 nucleotides align to TRBD2. J was trimmed by 2 bases and V by 3 bases; bases with no gene match: 4. CDR3 size: 15 residues. Germline V lookup: CDR1 SGHTA, CDR2 FQGNSA. The CDR3 DNA reads TGTGCCAGCAGCTTTAGCGGGACATACACAGATACGCAGTATTTT. It yields the protein CASSFSGTYTDTQYF.

The table lists this clonotype with a few counts. The chain uses TRBV20-1 and TRBJ2-7; D uncertain. Between the trimmed V and J ends, which lost 0 bases and 6 bases, there was a span of 12 bases. Germline-derived CDR1 and CDR2 are DFQATT and SNEGSKA (reference sequence). CDR3 size: 13 residues. CDR3 sequence reads: CSARDRPVLEQYF. The CDR3 bases are TGCAGTGCTAGAGACAGGCCCGTCCTCGAGCAGTACTTC.

This chain joins TRBV7-9 and TRBJ2-5; 9 bases map to TRBD1. After removal of 4 bases from V and 3 bases from J, the junction contained 6 bases not matched to a gene. The germline V gene encodes CDR1 SEHNR and CDR2 FQNEAQ (reference sequence). The CDR3 is made up of 15 amino acids. CDR3 in DNA: TGTGCCAGCAGCTATCCGGGACAGGGAAAAGAGACCCAGTACTTC. It codes for CASSYPGQGKETQYF.

A few counts support this clonotype. The V call is TRBV3-1, the J call TRBJ2-7; D is uncertain. Trimming removed 3 bases at V and 3 bases at J, with 6 bases between. Germline-derived CDR1 and CDR2 are LGHDT and YNNKEL (reference sequence). This CDR3 region has 12 residues. The CDR3 DNA follows: TGTGCCAGCAGCCATCAGTACTACGAGCAGTACTTC. Protein: CASSHQYYEQYF.

This sequence joins TRBV27 and TRBJ2-7; 10 bases are a match to TRBD2. The germline CDR1 and CDR2 sequences are MNHEY and SMNVEV (reference sequence). The CDR3 consists of 15 residues. Trimming cost V 3 bases and J 2 bases; bases outside gene matches: 4. CDR3 region: CASSFGAGGPYEQYF. CDR3 nucleotide sequence: TGTGCCAGCAGTTTTGGAGCGGGAGGGCCCTACGAGCAGTACTTC.

This clonotype was counted at least ten times. The rearrangement links TRBV15 to TRBJ2-1; 10 bases line up with TRBD2. The J segment lost 5 bases and the V segment lost 8 bases, leaving 3 bases of the junction unmatched. Germline assignment: CDR1 LNHNV and CDR2 YYDKDF (reference sequence). The CDR3 has 13 residues. The CDR3 bases are TGTGCCACCGGACTAGCGGAAAACAATGAGCAGTTCTTC. Its protein is CATGLAENNEQFF.

The gene calls are TRBV20-1 and TRBJ2-5; a possible D gene is TRBD1 (7 bases). The germline V and J ends were trimmed by 4 bases and 5 bases, with 23 bases remaining between them. The CDR3 consists of 16 residues. Germline assignment: CDR1 DFQATT and CDR2 SNEGSKA (reference sequence). CDR3: CSATAYSGSGGETQYF. CDR3 bases: TGCAGTGCTACCGCCTACAGCGGTTCAGGGGGGGAGACCCAGTACTTC.